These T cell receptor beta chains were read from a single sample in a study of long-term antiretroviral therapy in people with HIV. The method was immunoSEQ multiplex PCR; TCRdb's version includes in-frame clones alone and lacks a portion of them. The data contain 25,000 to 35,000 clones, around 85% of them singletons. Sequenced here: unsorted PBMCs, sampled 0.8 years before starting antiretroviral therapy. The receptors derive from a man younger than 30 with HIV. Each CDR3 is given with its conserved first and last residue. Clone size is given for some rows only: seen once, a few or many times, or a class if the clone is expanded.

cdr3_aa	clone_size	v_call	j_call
CASGPGGPRYEQYF	.	TRBV10-3	TRBJ2-7
CASSWPPEEEQFF	.	TRBV13	TRBJ2-1
CASSLSGNPATNEKLFF	few	TRBV7-6	TRBJ1-4
CASSRQGAETQYF	.	TRBV28	TRBJ2-5
CASSQDSLNTIYF	few	TRBV5-4	TRBJ1-3
CASSSDAGQNTQYF	.	TRBV7-9	TRBJ2-3
CASSWERETQYF	.	TRBV5-4	TRBJ2-5
CASSPDRVSPLHF	.	TRBV5-1	TRBJ1-6
CASSPGQNYGYTF	few	TRBV11-2	TRBJ1-2
CASRAEYNEQFF	.	TRBV2	TRBJ2-1
CASSPGANRGVYEQYF	.	TRBV9	TRBJ2-7
CASSPAAGDYNSPLHF	few	TRBV18	TRBJ1-6
CASSLVGISYEQYF	.	TRBV7-8	TRBJ2-7
CSARQGRTEAFF	.	TRBV29-1	TRBJ1-1
CASSLSGQTNSPLHF	.	TRBV7-2	TRBJ1-6
CASSRVGGPTDTQYF	.	TRBV7-3	TRBJ2-3
CASSPVTSGGTDTQYF	.	TRBV5-1	TRBJ2-3
CASSQGFETSGSVDEQFF	.	TRBV4-2	TRBJ2-1